The present TCR beta chain was sequenced within a study of T cells in Graves' hyperthyroidism and ophthalmopathy. CDR1 is LNHDA, CDR2 SQIVND, per germline (reference sequence). This CDR3 has 14 residues. Trimming removed 3 bases at V and 1 base at J, with 9 bases between. The investigators amplified TCR beta CDR3 regions from RNA transcripts. The HTBI primer set served for first-round RT-PCR of the TCR CDR3. TCRdb re-analysed the multiplex PCR reads in MiXCR, keeping a single row per CDR3 protein. The sample has around 610,000 distinct CDR3 sequences; roughly 14% are singletons. This clonotype was counted many times.

The chain joins TRBV19 to TRBJ1-1, with a weak D call TRBD1 (5 bases). The source of this sequence is a woman aged 35 to 49 with Graves' ophthalmopathy. Sequenced sample: blood. In DNA form, the CDR3 reads TGTGCCAGTAGTATTGGACATGAGAACACTGAAGCTTTCTTT. Amino acids: CASSIGHENTEAFF.